The present T cell receptor beta chain was sequenced within a study of shared clonotypes between healthy human individuals. The CDR3 covers 13 residues. V dropped 5 bases and J dropped 0 bases, with 5 bases sitting between them. CDR1 and CDR2 from the germline V gene are LGHNT and FRNRAP. Produced via immunoSEQ multiplex PCR; TCRdb's table is partial and in-frame only. The table includes about 2.4 million clones, roughly nine tenths detected once. The sequenced sample consisted of naive CD4+ T cells sorted from blood. The subset here: CD45RA+ positively selected. The sequence was collected from a man between 18 and 29 years old in good health. V usage is TRBV12-5 and J usage is TRBJ1-3, with D hard to call. CDR3 loop: CASGPTSGNTIYF. Written as DNA, the CDR3 is TGTGCTAGTGGTCCCACCTCTGGAAACACCATATATTTT.